This T cell receptor (beta chain) was identified in a study of shared clonotypes between healthy human individuals. The split of CD4+ cells yielded CD45RA+ naive and CD45RA-negative memory subsets. Once extracted for a subset, genomic DNA was divided evenly among several immunoSEQ plates. Assay: immunoSEQ multiplex PCR; the TCRdb copy retains only in-frame clones and omits some. The table has more than 2 million clones, 90% to 97% seen once. V lost 5 bases, J lost 7 bases, and 6 bases stayed unmatched. The CDR3 contains 14 residues. Germline loops: CDR1 MRHNA, CDR2 SNTAGT. The clonotype comes from a man aged 18 to 35 in good health. Specimen: naive CD4+ T cells sorted from blood. Subset in this sample: CD45RA+ positively selected. The chain uses TRBV6-4 and TRBJ1-5, with 9 positions matching TRBD1. The CDR3 reads CASSFTGGEQPQHF. DNA for the CDR3: TGTGCCAGCAGTTTCACAGGGGGCGAACAGCCCCAGCATTTT.